Below, 9 T cell receptor beta chains from the same sample are listed, as sequenced in a study of blood T cell repertoires in COVID-19 (dated by TCRdb to between 2020 and 2021). Libraries were built with the immunoSEQ multiplex PCR assay. In its TCRdb copy, this immuneACCESS table keeps in-frame sequences only and misses some clones. Where compared with another copy, unresolved V genes explain less than half of these, and the others have no known cause. This sample gives roughly 63,000 clones in total; approximately 80% of them show up just once. The ten biggest clones cover about 10% of the sample. The sample was peripheral blood. The receptors here all came from a human donor in a cohort sampled during active COVID-19.

The rearrangement uses TRBV28 and TRBJ1-2; 7 bases line up with TRBD1. CDR1 and CDR2 (germline): MDHEN, SYDVKM. The CDR3 is 12 residues long. The trim removed 8 bases at V and 4 bases at J, leaving 4 bases unmatched. Here the CDR3 DNA reads TGTGCCAGCTGGGGGACAGCCTATGGCTACACCTTC. Its translation is CASWGTAYGYTF.

This clone has only a few counts. The chain carries TRBV6-2 or TRBV6-3 and TRBJ1-2, with a tentative D call TRBD1 (6 bases). Germline lookup yields CDR1 MNHEY and CDR2 SVGEGT. V lost 0 bases and J 6 bases, leaving 8 bases between the germline ends. This CDR3 has 13 residues. The CDR3 sequence: CASSYSSGDGYTF. DNA for the CDR3: TGTGCCAGCAGTTACTCGTCAGGGGATGGCTACACCTTC.

The chain carries TRBV6-2 or TRBV6-3 and TRBJ2-2, with D perhaps matching TRBD1 (5 bases). CDR1 and CDR2 from the germline V gene are MNHEY and SVGEGT. The CDR3 extends over 15 amino acids. V was trimmed by 2 bases and J by 2 bases, leaving 9 bases between them. Here the CDR3 reads CASSYMGPNTGELFF. Written as DNA, the CDR3 is TGTGCCAGCAGTTACATGGGGCCAAACACCGGGGAGCTGTTTTTT.

The rearrangement links TRBV7-9 to TRBJ2-2, with D tentatively TRBD1 (5 bases). There are 14 residues in the CDR3. V lost 1 base and J lost 5, with 8 bases in between. Germline-derived CDR1 and CDR2 are SEHNR and FQNEAQ (reference sequence). The CDR3: CASSLETVTGELFF. CDR3 DNA: TGTGCCAGCAGCTTAGAGACAGTAACCGGGGAGCTGTTTTTT. Full variable domain (outside the CDR3, taken from reference TRBV7-9 and TRBJ2-2): DTGVSQNPRHKITKRGQNVTFRCDPISEHNRLYWYRQTLGQGPEFLTYFQNEAQLEKSRLLSDRFSAERPKGSFSTLEIQRTEQGDSAMYLCASSLETVTGELFFGEGSRLTVL.

J is TRBJ2-1 and V is TRBV19, with 7 bases matching TRBD2. Losses at the gene ends were 2 bases for V and 5 bases for J; bases not matched to a gene: 9. Germline V CDR1 and CDR2: LNHDA, SQIVND (reference sequence). The CDR3 contains 16 residues. CDR3 loop: CASSISGGGAHNEQFF. In nucleotides, the CDR3 is TGTGCCAGTAGTATATCGGGCGGGGGTGCACACAATGAGCAGTTCTTC.

The chain employs TRBV11-2 and TRBJ2-2, with TRBD1 matching 9 bases. The ends lost 4 bases at V and 5 bases at J; junction bases unmatched: 5. Germline V gene data show CDR1 as SGHAT and CDR2 as FQNNGV. The CDR3 runs to 15 residues. CDR3 in amino acids: CASSSFGTGTGELFF. In DNA form, the CDR3 reads TGTGCCAGCAGCTCGTTCGGGACAGGGACCGGGGAGCTGTTTTTT.

V and J are TRBV5-6 and TRBJ1-2; D is possibly TRBD1 (6 bases). Germline V gene lookup returns CDR1 SGHDT and CDR2 YYEEEE. The CDR3 length is 17 residues. The ends were cut back, 1 base at V and 0 bases at J, with 16 bases in the middle. In DNA, the CDR3 is TGTGCCAGCAGCTTGAGGGGACAAGGCTCCGCTAACTATGGCTACACCTTC. This codes for CASSLRGQGSANYGYTF.

The J gene is TRBJ2-5, the V gene TRBV6-2 or TRBV6-3, with 15 bases matching TRBD2. The junction had 15 bases not matched to a gene; V was cut back by 6 bases and J by 7 bases. The germline gives CDR1 MNHEY, CDR2 SVGEGT. The CDR3 is 18 residues long. The CDR3 nucleotides are TGTGCCAGCAGCTCCGCAGGGACTAGCGGGAGGCCCGTTGGGACCCAGTACTTC. Protein: CASSSAGTSGRPVGTQYF.

The V call is TRBV9, the J call TRBJ1-3; 10 nucleotides agree with TRBD1. Germline V gives CDR1 SGDLS, CDR2 YYNGEE. There are 17 residues in the CDR3. V lost 0 bases to trimming and J lost 2 bases; unmatched junction nucleotides: 5. The CDR3 is CASSVGSGTGAGNTIYF. DNA of the CDR3: TGTGCCAGCAGCGTAGGCTCCGGGACAGGGGCTGGAAACACCATATATTTT.